These T cell receptor beta chains were read from a single sample in a study of blood T cell repertoires in COVID-19. Measured with immunoSEQ multiplex PCR; TCRdb has only the in-frame clones, and not every one. The repertoire includes approximately 300,000 clones, about 92% of them detected once, and about 18% sits in the top ten. The sequenced material came from PBMCs or T cells enriched from blood (not recorded which). The origin of the receptors is a woman under 40 who had recovered from COVID-19. Both conserved end residues are part of each CDR3. The D gene is left open where the match is weak. Clone sizes are given selectively: once, few, many, or a class where the clone is expanded.

v_call: TRBV7-9; clone_size: -; d_call: TRBD2; j_call: TRBJ2-1; cdr3_aa: CASSLGERSSGGDNEQFF; cdr3_nt: TGTGCCAGCAGCTTAGGCGAGCGATCTAGCGGGGGGGACAATGAGCAGTTCTTC
v_call: TRBV3-1/TRBV3-2; clone_size: -; d_call: -; j_call: TRBJ1-5; cdr3_aa: CASSPGGGGSNQPQHF; cdr3_nt: TGTGCCAGCAGCCCCGGGGGGGGCGGTAGCAATCAGCCCCAGCATTTT
v_call: TRBV5-4; clone_size: once; d_call: TRBD1; j_call: TRBJ1-6; cdr3_aa: CASSQGAVSPLHF; cdr3_nt: TGTGCCAGCAGCCAGGGGGCCGTAAGTCCCCTCCACTTT
v_call: TRBV3-1/TRBV3-2; clone_size: -; d_call: -; j_call: TRBJ2-3; cdr3_aa: CASSSGDTQYF; cdr3_nt: TGTGCCAGCAGCTCGGGAGATACGCAGTATTTT
v_call: TRBV5-4; clone_size: -; d_call: -; j_call: TRBJ2-1; cdr3_aa: CASRLWGGNNEQFF; cdr3_nt: TGTGCCAGCAGACTATGGGGGGGCAACAATGAGCAGTTCTTC
v_call: TRBV19; clone_size: -; d_call: -; j_call: TRBJ1-1; cdr3_aa: CASSSNRANTEAFF; cdr3_nt: TGTGCCAGTAGTTCCAACAGGGCGAACACTGAAGCTTTCTTT
v_call: TRBV19; clone_size: -; d_call: -; j_call: TRBJ1-5; cdr3_aa: CASSIKSRSQPQHF; cdr3_nt: TGTGCCAGTAGTATTAAGTCGAGGAGTCAGCCCCAGCATTTT
v_call: TRBV3-1/TRBV3-2; clone_size: few; d_call: -; j_call: TRBJ1-1; cdr3_aa: CASSQAPRGRLNTEAFF; cdr3_nt: TGTGCCAGCAGCCAAGCGCCCCGGGGAAGATTGAACACTGAAGCTTTCTTT
v_call: TRBV2; clone_size: once; d_call: TRBD2; j_call: TRBJ2-7; cdr3_aa: CASDGTTYEQYF; cdr3_nt: TGTGCCAGCGACGGGACTACCTACGAGCAGTACTTC
v_call: TRBV5-4; clone_size: -; d_call: TRBD1; j_call: TRBJ1-2; cdr3_aa: CASSRGQGAGYTF; cdr3_nt: TGTGCCAGCAGCAGGGGACAGGGGGCGGGCTACACCTTC
v_call: TRBV5-1; clone_size: -; d_call: TRBD1; j_call: TRBJ2-7; cdr3_aa: CASSLTPGTGGYEQYF; cdr3_nt: TGCGCCAGCAGCTTGACCCCCGGGACAGGGGGCTACGAGCAGTACTTC
v_call: TRBV7-3; clone_size: -; d_call: TRBD2; j_call: TRBJ2-3; cdr3_aa: CASSFSGGRTDTQYF; cdr3_nt: TGTGCCAGCAGCTTTAGCGGGGGTAGGACAGATACGCAGTATTTT
v_call: TRBV15; clone_size: -; d_call: TRBD1; j_call: TRBJ2-2; cdr3_aa: CATSRPFWTGVGGELFF; cdr3_nt: TGTGCCACCAGCAGACCATTTTGGACAGGGGTAGGCGGGGAGCTGTTTTTT
v_call: TRBV19; clone_size: -; d_call: TRBD1; j_call: TRBJ1-2; cdr3_aa: CASRPGGAGNSYTF; cdr3_nt: TGTGCCAGTAGGCCAGGGGGCGCCGGGAATAGCTACACCTTC
v_call: TRBV6-5; clone_size: -; d_call: TRBD1; j_call: TRBJ2-3; cdr3_aa: CASSYRQGSTDTQYF; cdr3_nt: TGTGCCAGCAGTTACAGACAGGGGTCCACAGATACGCAGTATTTT
v_call: TRBV10-3; clone_size: -; d_call: -; j_call: TRBJ1-2; cdr3_aa: CAISAGGDPPYGYTF; cdr3_nt: TGTGCCATCAGTGCCGGAGGGGATCCACCCTATGGCTACACCTTC
v_call: TRBV7-8; clone_size: -; d_call: TRBD2; j_call: TRBJ2-7; cdr3_aa: CASSITGGTSGSYEQYF; cdr3_nt: TGTGCCAGCAGCATAACTGGGGGGACTAGCGGGTCCTACGAGCAGTACTTC
v_call: TRBV20-1; clone_size: once; d_call: -; j_call: TRBJ2-1; cdr3_aa: CSASKGLGARGRISVSYNEQFF; cdr3_nt: TGCAGTGCTAGTAAAGGACTAGGGGCCAGGGGGCGAATCTCCGTCTCCTACAATGAGCAGTTCTTC
v_call: TRBV7-9; clone_size: -; d_call: TRBD1; j_call: TRBJ1-2; cdr3_aa: CASSLGRLTETGGDGYTF; cdr3_nt: TGTGCCAGCAGCTTGGGCCGTCTTACTGAGACAGGGGGTGATGGCTACACCTTC
v_call: TRBV2; clone_size: once; d_call: -; j_call: TRBJ2-3; cdr3_aa: CASKSSAAGTDTQYF; cdr3_nt: TGTGCCAGCAAGAGTAGCGCTGCTGGCACAGATACGCAGTATTTT
v_call: TRBV6-2/TRBV6-3; clone_size: -; d_call: -; j_call: TRBJ1-5; cdr3_aa: CASSYYNLPPQHF; cdr3_nt: TGTGCCAGCAGTTACTACAACCTTCCCCCCCAGCATTTT
v_call: TRBV15; clone_size: -; d_call: TRBD2; j_call: TRBJ2-3; cdr3_aa: CATSRDIAGADTQYF; cdr3_nt: TGTGCCACCAGCAGAGATATAGCGGGAGCAGATACGCAGTATTTT
v_call: TRBV10-2; clone_size: -; d_call: TRBD1; j_call: TRBJ1-2; cdr3_aa: CASQGVAGGYTF; cdr3_nt: TGCGCCAGCCAGGGGGTCGCGGGCGGCTACACCTTC
v_call: TRBV6-5; clone_size: few; d_call: -; j_call: TRBJ2-5; cdr3_aa: CASSYQRGQETQYF; cdr3_nt: TGTGCCAGCAGTTATCAAAGGGGACAAGAGACCCAGTACTTC
v_call: TRBV5-4; clone_size: -; d_call: TRBD1; j_call: TRBJ1-1; cdr3_aa: CASSPRDRATEAFF; cdr3_nt: TGTGCCAGCAGCCCTCGGGACAGGGCCACTGAAGCTTTCTTT
v_call: TRBV3-1/TRBV3-2; clone_size: -; d_call: -; j_call: TRBJ2-7; cdr3_aa: CASSNRADEQYF; cdr3_nt: TGTGCCAGCAGCAACAGGGCCGACGAGCAGTACTTC
v_call: TRBV4-1; clone_size: -; d_call: TRBD2; j_call: TRBJ2-1; cdr3_aa: CASSQAPPLGLAGNNEQFF; cdr3_nt: TGCGCCAGCAGCCAAGCCCCACCTCTGGGGCTAGCGGGCAACAATGAGCAGTTCTTC
v_call: TRBV11-1; clone_size: -; d_call: TRBD1; j_call: TRBJ2-7; cdr3_aa: CASRPDRGRLTFEQYF; cdr3_nt: TGTGCCAGCAGACCCGACAGGGGGCGGTTGACCTTCGAGCAGTACTTC
v_call: TRBV11-3; clone_size: -; d_call: TRBD1; j_call: TRBJ2-5; cdr3_aa: CASNMGTGEETQYF; cdr3_nt: TGTGCCAGCAACATGGGGACAGGGGAAGAGACCCAGTACTTC
v_call: TRBV2; clone_size: -; d_call: TRBD1; j_call: TRBJ1-2; cdr3_aa: CASMDRGQGGYTF; cdr3_nt: TGTGCCAGCATGGACAGGGGGCAGGGTGGCTACACCTTC
v_call: TRBV4-2; clone_size: -; d_call: TRBD1; j_call: TRBJ1-6; cdr3_aa: CASSQAGQGNSPLHF; cdr3_nt: TGTGCCAGCAGCCAAGCGGGACAGGGGAATTCACCCCTCCACTTT